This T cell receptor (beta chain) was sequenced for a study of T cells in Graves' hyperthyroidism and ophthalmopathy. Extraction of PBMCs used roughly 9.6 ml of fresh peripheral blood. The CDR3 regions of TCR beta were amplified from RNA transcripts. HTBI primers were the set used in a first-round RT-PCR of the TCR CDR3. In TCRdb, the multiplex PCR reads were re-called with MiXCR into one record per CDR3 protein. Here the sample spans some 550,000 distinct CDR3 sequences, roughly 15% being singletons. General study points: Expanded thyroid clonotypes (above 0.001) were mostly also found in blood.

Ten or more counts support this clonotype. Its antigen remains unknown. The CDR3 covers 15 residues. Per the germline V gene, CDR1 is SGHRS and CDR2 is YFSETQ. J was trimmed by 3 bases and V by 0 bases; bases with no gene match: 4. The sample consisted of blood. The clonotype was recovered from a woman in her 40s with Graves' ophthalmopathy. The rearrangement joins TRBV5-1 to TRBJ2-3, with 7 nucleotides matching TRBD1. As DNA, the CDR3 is TGCGCCAGCAGCTTGGACGGGACAGCGACAGATACGCAGTATTTT. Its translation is CASSLDGTATDTQYF.